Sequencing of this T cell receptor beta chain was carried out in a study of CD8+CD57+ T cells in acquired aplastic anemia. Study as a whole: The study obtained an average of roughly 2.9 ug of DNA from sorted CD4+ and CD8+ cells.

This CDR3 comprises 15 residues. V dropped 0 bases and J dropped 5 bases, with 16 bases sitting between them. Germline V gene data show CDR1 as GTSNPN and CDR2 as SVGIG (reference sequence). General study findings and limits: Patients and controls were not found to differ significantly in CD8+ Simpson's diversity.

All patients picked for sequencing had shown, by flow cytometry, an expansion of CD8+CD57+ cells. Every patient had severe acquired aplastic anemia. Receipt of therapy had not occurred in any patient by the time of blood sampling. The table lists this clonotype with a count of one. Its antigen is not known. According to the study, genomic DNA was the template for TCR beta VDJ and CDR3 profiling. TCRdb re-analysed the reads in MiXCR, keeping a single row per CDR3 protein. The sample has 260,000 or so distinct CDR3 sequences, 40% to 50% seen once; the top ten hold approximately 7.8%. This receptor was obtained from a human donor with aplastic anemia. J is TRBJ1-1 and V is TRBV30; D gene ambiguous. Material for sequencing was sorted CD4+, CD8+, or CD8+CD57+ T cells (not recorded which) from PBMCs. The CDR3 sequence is CAWSVTLTGRTEAFF. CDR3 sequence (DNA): TGTGCCTGGAGTGTCACCCTGACCGGTAGGACTGAAGCTTTCTTT.